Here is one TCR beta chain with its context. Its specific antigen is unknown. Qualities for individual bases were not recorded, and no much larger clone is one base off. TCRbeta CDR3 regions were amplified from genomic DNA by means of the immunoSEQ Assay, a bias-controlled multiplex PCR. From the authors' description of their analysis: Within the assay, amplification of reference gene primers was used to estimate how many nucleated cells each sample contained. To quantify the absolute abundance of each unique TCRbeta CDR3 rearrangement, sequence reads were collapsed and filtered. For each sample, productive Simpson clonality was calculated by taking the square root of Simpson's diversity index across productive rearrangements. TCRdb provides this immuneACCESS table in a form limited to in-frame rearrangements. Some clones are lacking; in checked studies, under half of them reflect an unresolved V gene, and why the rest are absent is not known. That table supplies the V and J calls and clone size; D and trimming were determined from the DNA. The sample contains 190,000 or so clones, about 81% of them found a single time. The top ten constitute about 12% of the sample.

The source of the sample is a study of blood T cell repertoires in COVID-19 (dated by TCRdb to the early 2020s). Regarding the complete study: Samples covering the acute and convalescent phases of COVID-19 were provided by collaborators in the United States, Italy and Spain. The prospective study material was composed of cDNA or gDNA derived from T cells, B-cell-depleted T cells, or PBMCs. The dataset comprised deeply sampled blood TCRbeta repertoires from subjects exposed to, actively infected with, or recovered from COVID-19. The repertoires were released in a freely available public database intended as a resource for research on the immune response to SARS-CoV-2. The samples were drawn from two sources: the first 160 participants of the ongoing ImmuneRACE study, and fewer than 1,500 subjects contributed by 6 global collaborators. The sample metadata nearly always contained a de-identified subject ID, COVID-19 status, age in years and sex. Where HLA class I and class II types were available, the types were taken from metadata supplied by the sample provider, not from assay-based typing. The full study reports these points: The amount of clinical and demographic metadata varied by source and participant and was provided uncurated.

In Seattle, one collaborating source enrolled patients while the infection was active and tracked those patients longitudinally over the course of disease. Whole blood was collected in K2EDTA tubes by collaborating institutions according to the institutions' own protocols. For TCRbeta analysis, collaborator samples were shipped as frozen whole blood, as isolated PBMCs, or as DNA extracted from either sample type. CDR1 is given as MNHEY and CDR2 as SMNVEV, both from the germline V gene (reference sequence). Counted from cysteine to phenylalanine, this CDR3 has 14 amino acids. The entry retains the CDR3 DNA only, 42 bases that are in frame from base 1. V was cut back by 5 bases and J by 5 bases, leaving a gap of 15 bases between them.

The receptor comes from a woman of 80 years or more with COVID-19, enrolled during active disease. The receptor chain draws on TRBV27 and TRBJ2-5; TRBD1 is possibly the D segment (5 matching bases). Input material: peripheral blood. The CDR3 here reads CASSPLQAQETQYF. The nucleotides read TGTGCCAGCAGTCCGCTACAGGCCCAGGAGACCCAGTACTTC.